Below are 5 T cell receptor beta chains sequenced from a single sample in a study of cytomegalovirus exposure and HLA in healthy donors. PCR was performed using 60 Vbeta and 13 Jbeta primers. Clones were read by immunoSEQ multiplex PCR, and TCRdb kept only the in-frame ones, dropping some. This repertoire includes some 130,000 clones. The material sequenced was PBMCs. All receptors derive from a woman between 35 and 50 years old in good health and CMV-seropositive.

This chain connects TRBV10-3 to TRBJ2-5, with 8 bases identical to TRBD1. The germline gives CDR1 ENHRY, CDR2 SYGVKD. V trimming: 11 bases; J trimming: 2 bases; junction bases outside the gene matches: 19. This CDR3 comprises 17 residues. The CDR3 DNA is TGTGCCCAGCCCCATTCTCAGGGGGCAGTGCGGCAAGAGACCCAGTACTTC. Its protein is CAQPHSQGAVRQETQYF.

This chain uses TRBV7-9 with TRBJ1-1, with no clear D. The ends were cut back, 5 bases at V and 3 bases at J, with 7 bases in the middle. The germline gives CDR1 SEHNR, CDR2 FQNEAQ (reference sequence). The CDR3 is 12 residues long. The DNA of the CDR3 is TGTGCCAGCAGCCGATCGGACACTGAAGCTTTCTTT. Its protein product is CASSRSDTEAFF.

This sequence joins TRBV9 and TRBJ1-1; D is uncertain. CDR1 is SGDLS, CDR2 YYNGEE, per germline. The CDR3 consists of 12 residues. Trimming shortened V by 4 bases and J by 4 bases, and 8 bases separated the two germline ends. CDR3 sequence: CASSPIGTEAFF. DNA for the CDR3: TGTGCCAGCAGCCCTATCGGCACTGAAGCTTTCTTT. Using reference TRBV9 and TRBJ1-1 for the parts outside the CDR3, the full variable domain is DSGVTQTPKHLITATGQRVTLRCSPRSGDLSVYWYQQSLDQGLQFLIQYYNGEERAKGNILERFSAQQFPDLHSELNLSSLELGDSALYFCASSPIGTEAFFGQGTRLTVV.

This chain joins TRBV9 and TRBJ2-2; TRBD2 matches at 11 bases. This CDR3 region has 15 residues. Germline CDR1 is SGDLS and CDR2 is YYNGEE. The ends lost 2 bases at V and 6 bases at J; junction bases unmatched: 3. Here the CDR3 reads CASSVLAGGSGELFF. The CDR3 bases are TGTGCCAGCAGCGTTTTAGCGGGAGGGTCCGGGGAGCTGTTTTTT.

The chain has TRBV19 and TRBJ1-5; 7 bases fit TRBD1. This CDR3 has 13 residues. Germline assignment: CDR1 LNHDA and CDR2 SQIVND (reference sequence). The junction had 9 bases not matched to a gene; V was cut back by 9 bases and J by 7 bases. DNA of the CDR3: TGTGCCAGCTTAGACAGGGCCGGGCAGCCCCAGCATTTT. The encoded protein is CASLDRAGQPQHF.